The next 15 T cell receptor beta chains were all read from a single sample in a study of blood T cell repertoires in COVID-19. Profiling relied on immunoSEQ multiplex PCR, and the TCRdb table lists in-frame clones only, not all of them. Here the sample spans 400,000 or so clones, approximately 89% being singletons. Material: peripheral blood. These receptors all come from a woman in her thirties or forties with COVID-19, enrolled during active disease.

This sequence joins TRBV28 and TRBJ1-2; 8 bases fit TRBD1. From germline, CDR1 is MDHEN and CDR2 SYDVKM. This CDR3 contains 15 residues. V trimming: 5 bases; J trimming: 5 bases; junction bases outside the gene matches: 10. The CDR3 region has the DNA TGTGCCAGCAGTCTGGCCGGGACAGGAGATTATGGCTACACCTTC. This encodes CASSLAGTGDYGYTF.

This chain connects TRBV6-2 or TRBV6-3 to TRBJ2-3, with 12 bases fitting TRBD1. J was trimmed by 5 bases and V by 2 bases; bases with no gene match: 11. This CDR3 comprises 18 residues. CDR1 is MNHEY, CDR2 SVGEGT, per germline. CDR3 residues: CASSYLISRDRGQDTQYF. The CDR3 DNA is TGTGCCAGCAGTTACCTCATCTCTAGGGACAGGGGGCAAGATACGCAGTATTTT.

V is TRBV30 and J is TRBJ2-1; D unclear. CDR1 and CDR2 (germline): GTSNPN, SVGIG (reference sequence). Trimming removed 4 bases at V and 4 bases at J, with 11 bases between. The CDR3 has 13 amino acids. Written as DNA, the CDR3 is TGTGCCTGGACCACCTACCCGTACAATGAGCAGTTCTTC. This gives the protein CAWTTYPYNEQFF.

The chain couples TRBV5-5 to TRBJ1-1, with D tentatively TRBD1 (5 bases). This CDR3 is 15 amino acids long. Germline V CDR1 and CDR2: SGHKS, YYEKEE (reference sequence). Trimming stripped 4 bases from V and 1 base from J, with 14 bases between. This CDR3 reads CASSPSWGGNTEAFF. The CDR3 DNA follows: TGTGCCAGCAGCCCCTCGTGGGGGGGGAACACTGAAGCTTTCTTT.

The chain uses TRBV18 and TRBJ1-6, with 12 nucleotides matching TRBD1. V trimming: 5 bases; J trimming: 5 bases; junction bases outside the gene matches: 7. The germline gives CDR1 KGHSH, CDR2 LQKENI. The CDR3 has 17 amino acids. CDR3 sequence (DNA): TGTGCCAGCTCAGTCTGGGACAGGGGGCCGGATAATTCACCCCTCCACTTT. Its translation is CASSVWDRGPDNSPLHF.

This clone showed up just a few times. The chain is built from TRBV25-1 and TRBJ2-3; the match to TRBD2 covers 10 bases. V gave up 2 bases and J gave up 2 bases; unmatched junction bases: 1. The CDR3 length is 15 residues. CDR1 MGHDK and CDR2 SYGVNS come from the germline V gene. DNA for the CDR3: TGTGCCAGCAGTGAACTAGCGGGGGACACAGATACGCAGTATTTT. Translated: CASSELAGDTDTQYF.

The rearrangement uses TRBV6-2 or TRBV6-3 and TRBJ1-5; D remains unclear. With 2 bases removed from V and 1 base from J, the gap between germline ends came to 3 bases. Germline CDR1 reads MNHEY; CDR2 reads SVGEGT. The CDR3 is 13 residues long. CDR3 residues: CASSYVSNQPQHF. For the CDR3, the DNA is TGTGCCAGCAGTTACGTAAGCAATCAGCCCCAGCATTTT.

J is TRBJ1-4 and V is TRBV4-1; 8 bases fit TRBD1. Trimming removed 4 bases from V and 4 bases from J; junction bases left unmatched: 8. The CDR3 contains 16 residues. Germline V gene sequence: CDR1 MGHRA, CDR2 YSYEKL. This CDR3 reads CASSPTPGQVNEKLFF. CDR3 DNA: TGCGCCAGCAGCCCCACGCCGGGACAGGTTAATGAAAAACTGTTTTTT.

The gene calls are TRBV27 and TRBJ2-3, with 14 positions matching TRBD2. CDR3 length equals 14 residues. CDR1 is MNHEY, CDR2 SMNVEV, per germline (reference sequence). The V gene end was trimmed by 9 bases and the J gene end by 8 bases; junction bases not matched to a gene: 7. CDR3 protein: CASRLAGGPGTQYF. The CDR3 DNA reads TGTGCCAGTCGACTAGCGGGAGGGCCGGGTACGCAGTATTTT.

The chain carries TRBV11-1 and TRBJ1-4; 7 bases are shared with TRBD1. The CDR3 spans 14 residues. Trimming cost V 7 bases and J 3 bases; bases outside gene matches: 5. The germline V gene has CDR1 SGHAT and CDR2 FQDESV (reference sequence). CDR3 coding DNA: TGTGCCAGCACCCTGGGACAGCCTAATGAAAAACTGTTTTTT. Protein sequence: CASTLGQPNEKLFF.

V is TRBV5-1 and J is TRBJ1-6, with D possibly TRBD1 on 5 matching bases. Between the trimmed V and J ends, which lost 4 bases and 14 bases, there was a span of 16 bases. Per germline, CDR1 SGHRS and CDR2 YFSETQ. The CDR3 covers 13 residues. The CDR3 reads CASSPAGEGTLHF. The CDR3 DNA is TGCGCCAGCAGCCCGGCGGGGGAAGGGACCCTCCACTTT. Full variable domain (rest looked up from reference TRBV5-1 and TRBJ1-6): KAGVTQTPRYLIKTRGQQVTLSCSPISGHRSVSWYQQTPGQGLQFLFEYFSETQRNKGNFPGRFSGRQFSNSRSEMNVSTLELGDSALYLCASSPAGEGTLHFGNGTRLTVT.

The V gene is TRBV6-5, the J gene TRBJ2-5, with TRBD2 matching over 7 bases. Germline V gene sequence: CDR1 MNHEY, CDR2 SVGAGI. CDR3 length: 15 amino acids. With 3 bases clipped from V and 2 bases from J, the junction kept 6 bases outside the gene matches. The CDR3 sequence is CASSYGRGGQETQYF. The CDR3 coding sequence is TGTGCCAGCAGTTATGGTCGGGGAGGGCAAGAGACCCAGTACTTC.

The chain has TRBV28 and TRBJ1-6; TRBD1 agrees at 7 bases. CDR1 is MDHEN and CDR2 is SYDVKM in the germline V gene. V shed 5 bases and J 7 bases; nucleotides not matched to a gene: 2. The CDR3 length is 13 residues. The CDR3 spells CASSTGQNSPLHF. The CDR3, as DNA: TGTGCCAGCAGTACGGGACAGAATTCACCCCTCCACTTT.

V usage is TRBV19 and J usage is TRBJ1-1, with D maybe TRBD1 (5 bases). CDR3 length: 15 amino acids. The ends were cut back, 6 bases at V and 2 bases at J, with 16 bases in the middle. Germline CDR1 is LNHDA and CDR2 is SQIVND (reference sequence). The CDR3 spells CASRTGTGRNTEAFF. The CDR3 region has the DNA TGTGCCAGTAGAACCGGGACTGGGCGAAACACTGAAGCTTTCTTT.

The chain uses TRBV27 and TRBJ2-3, with TRBD2 identical over 14 bases. Germline CDR1 MNHEY, CDR2 SMNVEV (reference sequence). The CDR3 totals 17 residues. V was clipped by 1 base and J by 5 bases; unmatched bases: 5. In DNA, the CDR3 is TGTGCCAGCAGTTTATTCCGGACTAGCGGGAGGATAGATACGCAGTATTTT. This codes for CASSLFRTSGRIDTQYF.